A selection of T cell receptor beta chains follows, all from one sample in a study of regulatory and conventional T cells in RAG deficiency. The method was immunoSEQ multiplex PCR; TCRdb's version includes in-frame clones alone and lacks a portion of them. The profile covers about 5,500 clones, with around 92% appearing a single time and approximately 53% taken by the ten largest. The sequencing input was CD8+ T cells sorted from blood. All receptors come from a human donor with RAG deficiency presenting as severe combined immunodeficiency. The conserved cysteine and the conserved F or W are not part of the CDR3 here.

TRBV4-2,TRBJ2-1,ASSLLGSHGVNEQF
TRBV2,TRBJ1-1,ASRGQANTEAF
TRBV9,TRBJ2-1,ASSVNNEQF
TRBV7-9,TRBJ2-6,ASSLKEAPPSSGANVLT
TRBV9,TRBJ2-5,ASSVGGSSGAQY
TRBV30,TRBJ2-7,AWSVGQGYEQY
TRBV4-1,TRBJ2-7,ASSQRPTYEQY
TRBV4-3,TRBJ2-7,ASSQYRGSYEQY
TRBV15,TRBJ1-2,ATRKDYGYT
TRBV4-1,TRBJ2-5,ASRGETQY
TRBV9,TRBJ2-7,ASSETGYEQY
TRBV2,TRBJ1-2,ASSGRINYGYT
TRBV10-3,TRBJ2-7,AISDPDRGNLYEQY
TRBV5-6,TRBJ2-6,ASSLSGANVLT
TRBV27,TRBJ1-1,ASSLVSSNTEAF
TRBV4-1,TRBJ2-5,ASSQGAAQY
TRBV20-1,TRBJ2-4,SARQGYIQY
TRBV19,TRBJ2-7,ASSPSSSYEQY
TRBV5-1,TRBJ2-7,ASSPRGGRRTSGLSYEQY
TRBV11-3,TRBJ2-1,ASSLAGGAYNEQF
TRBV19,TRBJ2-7,ASKSGLAGGSEQY
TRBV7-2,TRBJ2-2,ASSPNTGELF
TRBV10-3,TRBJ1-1,ASQGLNTEAF
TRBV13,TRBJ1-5,ASSRSRDSNQPQH
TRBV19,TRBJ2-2,ASSILQVAPRELF
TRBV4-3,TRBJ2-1,ASSTAEGNEQF
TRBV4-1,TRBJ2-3,ASSPYPPGHSSTDTQY
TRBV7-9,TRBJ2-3,ASTSRDGRDTDTQY
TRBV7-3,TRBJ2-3,ASSSTGPVDTQY
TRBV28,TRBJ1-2,ASSLLGAQGYT
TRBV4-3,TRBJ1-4,ASSQDSGLYEKLF
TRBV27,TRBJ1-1,ASSWGMNTEAF
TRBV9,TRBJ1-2,ASSGGTVLYGYT
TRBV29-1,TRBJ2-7,SVATGSSYEQY
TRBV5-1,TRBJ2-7,ASKGASYEQY
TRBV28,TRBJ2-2,ASSFLSATNTGELF
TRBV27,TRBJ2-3,ASSLWDTQY
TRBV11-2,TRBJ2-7,ASSLGQGVHEQY
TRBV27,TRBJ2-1,ASSLRQAGNEQF
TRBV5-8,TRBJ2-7,ASSLAYEQY
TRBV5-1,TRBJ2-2,ASSLARATGELF
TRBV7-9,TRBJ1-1,ASSTRTGRAF
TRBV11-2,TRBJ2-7,ASSATGGSYEQY
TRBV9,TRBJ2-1,ASSAGGRDRGSHNEQF
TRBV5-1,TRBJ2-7,ASSWGTGGYEQY
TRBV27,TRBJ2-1,ASSLLTAYNEQF
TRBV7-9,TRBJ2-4,ASSPNRGRGVKNIQY